Sequencing of this TCR beta chain was carried out in a study of cytomegalovirus exposure and HLA in healthy donors. Overall study findings and caveats: For most TCR sequences rarity was the rule, although some public TCRs occurred in many donors. About 87% or about 30% of the time was how often most TCR beta V segments were productive, according to an earlier analysis. Some V segments (TRBV6-2 and TRBV6-3 among them) were excluded as indistinguishable. Immune exposure information available was restricted to CMV serostatus.

V lost 4 bases, J lost 5 bases, and 12 bases stayed unmatched. From germline, CDR1 is LNHDA and CDR2 SQIVND (reference sequence). The CDR3 extends over 17 amino acids. Turning to this clone: Its antigen is unidentified.

The PCR contained 60 Vbeta and 13 Jbeta primers. The repertoire was sequenced with immunoSEQ multiplex PCR; TCRdb's copy has only in-frame clones and lacks some. This sample's table reports roughly 51,000 clones. What was sequenced was PBMCs. This sequence joins TRBV19 and TRBJ2-1; 9 positions match TRBD1. The TCR was taken from a woman aged 45-59 years in good health and CMV-seropositive. As DNA, the CDR3 is TGTGCCAGTAGTACGTTCCCGGGACAGGGACTCAACAATGAGCAGTTCTTC. It translates to CASSTFPGQGLNNEQFF.